This T cell receptor beta chain was observed in a study of cytomegalovirus exposure and HLA in healthy donors. Regarding this clone: The antigen remains unidentified.

The PCR employed 60 Vbeta primers together with 13 Jbeta primers. Generated by immunoSEQ multiplex PCR, the TCRdb table keeps only in-frame clones and is missing some. The table for this sample gives 75,000 to 95,000 clones. Study-wide results and caveats: Rarity characterized most TCR sequences, yet some public TCRs appeared in many donors.

This CDR3 is built from 14 residues. V gave up 4 bases and J gave up 4 bases, with 13 bases separating them. Germline values: CDR1 ENHRY, CDR2 SYGVKD. The sequencing sample was made of PBMCs. The sequence derives from a woman aged 55-70 years in good health and CMV-seronegative. The chain employs TRBV10-3 and TRBJ2-5, with D possibly being TRBD2 (6 bases). CDR3 nucleotide sequence: TGTGCCATCAGTGTAGTGGGAGGTATAGAGACCCAGTACTTC. Its translation is CAISVVGGIETQYF.